This TCR beta chain was recovered during a study of cytomegalovirus exposure and HLA in healthy donors. Regarding the study as a whole: There were reportedly fewer N-insertions in an Asian-associated ancestry cluster than the approximately 670-donor mean, in a later analysis. HLA alleles were associated with 16,951 TCR beta sequences in a later analysis at 0.05 false discovery rate.

Amplification used 60 Vbeta primers and 13 Jbeta primers. In the original workflow: A follow-up analysis tallied about 80 million unique TCR beta chains, 8.5 million to 14 million shared. The protocol was immunoSEQ multiplex PCR, while the TCRdb copy is restricted to in-frame clones and leaves out a portion. V and J calls and clone size are those listed in that table; D and trimming were worked out from the DNA. The profile shows about 85,000 clones, 75% to 85% of them singletons. Details on this clone: As yet, its antigen is unknown. The junction departs from the called germline gene at one end, perhaps through a read error.

The CDR3 has 15 residues. Germline V gene data show CDR1 as SSHAT and CDR2 as FNYEAQ (reference sequence). The sequencing sample was made of PBMCs. The chain employs TRBV7-7 and TRBJ2-7; 9 bases are shared with TRBD2. This receptor was identified in a man aged 50 to 59 in good health and CMV-seropositive. This CDR3 is CASSFGLAGSYEQYF. The CDR3 region has the DNA TGTGCTAGCAGCTTTGGCCTAGCGGGATCCTACGAGCAGTACTTC.